This T cell receptor (beta chain) was recovered during a study of chemoradiotherapy in HPV16-positive cancers. Study context: Functional T-cell assays on a couple of HPV16-positive patients' cells defined candidate HPV-specific clones and common TCR motifs.

The data were produced by immunoSEQ multiplex PCR, yet TCRdb's version contains in-frame clones alone and is incomplete. The sample records roughly 25,000 clones, around 94% being singletons. To note about this clone: Its antigen is not identified.

Study observations and caveats: Candidate HPV-specific clones and E7-related TCR motifs grew in tumor during treatment. Functional assays defining HPV-specific T cells used only a couple of HPV16-positive patients.

The V gene lost 5 bases and the J gene lost 8 bases, with 12 bases spanning the gap. This CDR3 has 12 residues. CDR1 and CDR2 from the germline V gene are SEHNR and FQNEAQ (reference sequence). The J gene is TRBJ1-1, the V gene TRBV7-9; D unclear. This receptor was identified in a human donor with HPV-associated anogenital cancer. The material was obtained from a patient who underwent chemoradiotherapy. This CDR3 is CASSVQDLEAFF. The CDR3 DNA reads as TGTGCCAGCAGCGTCCAGGATCTGGAAGCTTTCTTT.